The clone carrying this TCR beta chain has a count of ten or more. This sample stems from a study of CD8+CD57+ T cells in acquired aplastic anemia. The CDR3 has 16 amino acids. CDR1 ENHRY and CDR2 SYGVKD come from the germline V gene. V shed 5 bases and J 4 bases; nucleotides not matched to a gene: 8. The use of genomic DNA as template underpinned the TCR beta VDJ and CDR3 profiling. TCRdb reprocessed the reads with MiXCR, giving one entry per CDR3 protein. The sample has around 200,000 distinct CDR3 sequences; roughly 45% are singletons. CD8+CD57+ cell expansion, shown by flow cytometry, had occurred in the patients selected for sequencing. Patients were therapy-naive when their blood was sampled.

Sequencing used sorted CD4+, CD8+, or CD8+CD57+ T cells (not recorded which) from PBMCs. The sequence was obtained from a human donor with aplastic anemia. This chain joins TRBV10-3 and TRBJ1-5; 10 bases align to TRBD1. The CDR3 DNA follows: TGTGCCATCAGTATGGGACAGGGGTTATCAAATCAGCCCCAGCATTTT. Protein sequence: CAISMGQGLSNQPQHF.